Presented here are 15 T cell receptor beta chains from one specimen sequenced in a study of CD8 T cells in ankylosing spondylitis. TCRdb analysed the 5' RACE reads with MiXCR anew, one entry per CDR3 protein. This table has about 42,000 distinct CDR3 sequences, around 3.8% appearing once. Sequenced: blood, either unsorted or a sorted T cell fraction (not recorded which). Source of these receptors: a female donor with ankylosing spondylitis or in good health (not recorded which).

The sample holds many counts of this clonotype. The chain has TRBV9 and TRBJ2-3; 9 positions agree with TRBD1. The V and J ends lost 2 bases and 4 bases, in that order; junction bases with no gene match: 11. CDR1 and CDR2 from the germline V gene are SGDLS and YYNGEE. The CDR3 sequence is 17 residues long. CDR3 sequence: CASSVTPGQGSADTQYF. As DNA, the CDR3 is TGTGCCAGCAGCGTCACTCCGGGACAGGGCTCGGCAGATACGCAGTATTTT. The full variable domain, in which reference TRBV9 and TRBJ2-3 provide the parts outside the CDR3, is DSGVTQTPKHLITATGQRVTLRCSPRSGDLSVYWYQQSLDQGLQFLIQYYNGEERAKGNILERFSAQQFPDLHSELNLSSLELGDSALYFCASSVTPGQGSADTQYFGPGTRLTVL.

This clonotype has ten or more counts. The CDR3 DNA reads TGTGCCAGCAGCGTAGGAGGGCAGGGGGGCCTTGGTGAGACCCAGTACTTC. It is translated as CASSVGGQGGLGETQYF. The gene calls are TRBV9 and TRBJ2-5; D possibly corresponds to TRBD1 (7 bases). Between the trimmed V and J ends, which lost 0 bases and 5 bases, there was a span of 20 bases. This CDR3 comprises 17 residues. Germline values: CDR1 SGDLS, CDR2 YYNGEE. Full variable domain (rest looked up from reference TRBV9 and TRBJ2-5): DSGVTQTPKHLITATGQRVTLRCSPRSGDLSVYWYQQSLDQGLQFLIQYYNGEERAKGNILERFSAQQFPDLHSELNLSSLELGDSALYFCASSVGGQGGLGETQYFGPGTRLLVL.

This clonotype was detected many times. The V call is TRBV9, the J call TRBJ2-2, with a possible D match to TRBD2 (7 bases). This CDR3 contains 16 residues. Germline V CDR1 and CDR2: SGDLS, YYNGEE. V was clipped by 3 bases and J by 3 bases, with 15 bases between them. The chain's CDR3 is CASSGGGPVDTGELFF. The CDR3, as DNA: TGTGCCAGCAGCGGGGGGGGGCCTGTGGACACCGGGGAGCTGTTTTTT.

This clonotype was detected ten times or more. The chain couples TRBV9 to TRBJ2-1; TRBD2 agrees at 12 bases. CDR1 and CDR2 (germline): SGDLS, YYNGEE. This CDR3 spans 16 amino acids. Losses at the gene ends were 3 bases for V and 10 bases for J; bases not matched to a gene: 11. The CDR3 bases are TGTGCCAGCAGCGAAAGAGGACTAGCGGGGTTCGGGGAGCAGTTCTTC. It is translated as CASSERGLAGFGEQFF.

The chain combines TRBV9 with TRBJ1-3; TRBD1 is a possible D gene (6 bases). The V gene's germline CDR1 is SGDLS and CDR2 YYNGEE. CDR3 length: 15 residues. Trimming removed 0 bases from V and 8 bases from J, with 15 bases in between. DNA of the CDR3: TGTGCCAGCAGCGTAGATCAGGGGCGTATGGACACCATATATTTT. This gives the protein CASSVDQGRMDTIYF.

This clonotype was observed many times. In DNA form, the CDR3 reads TGTGCCAGCAGCGTAGAACCGACTAGGGGGTACGAGCAGTACTTC. Residues: CASSVEPTRGYEQYF. This chain links TRBV9 with TRBJ2-7; D may correspond to TRBD1 or TRBD2 (6 bases each). The CDR3 contains 15 residues. Between the trimmed V and J ends, which lost 0 bases and 4 bases, there was a span of 14 bases. CDR1 is SGDLS, CDR2 YYNGEE, per germline.

This clonotype is termed medium-sized. This rearrangement joins TRBV9 to TRBJ1-1; 7 positions agree with TRBD1. The CDR3 extends over 16 amino acids. Germline CDR1 SGDLS, CDR2 YYNGEE. V lost 4 bases to trimming and J lost 1 base; unmatched junction nucleotides: 10. The CDR3 protein is CASSSQPGQTNTEAFF. The CDR3 DNA reads as TGTGCCAGCAGCTCACAACCGGGACAGACGAACACTGAAGCTTTCTTT.

This clonotype was counted many times. The chain uses TRBV9 and TRBJ2-1; 8 bases line up with TRBD2. Germline loops: CDR1 SGDLS, CDR2 YYNGEE. J gave up 2 bases and V 4 bases, and 2 bases lay outside the gene matches. The CDR3 sequence is 14 residues long. The CDR3 sequence: CASSRGGTYNEQFF. For the CDR3, the DNA is TGTGCCAGCAGCCGGGGGGGGACCTACAATGAGCAGTTCTTC.

At least ten counts were recorded for this clonotype. V gene TRBV9 combines with J gene TRBJ2-1; 8 nucleotides agree with TRBD1. Germline values: CDR1 SGDLS, CDR2 YYNGEE. The junction had 9 bases not matched to a gene; V was cut back by 4 bases and J by 6 bases. CDR3 length: 15 amino acids. The CDR3 here is CASSTRTGMGNEQFF. Written as DNA, the CDR3 is TGTGCCAGCAGCACCCGGACAGGGATGGGCAATGAGCAGTTCTTC.

There are many counts of this clonotype. The genes are TRBV9 and TRBJ2-4, with D possibly being TRBD1 (6 bases). Germline V gene sequence: CDR1 SGDLS, CDR2 YYNGEE. The length of the CDR3 is 15 residues. The V and J ends lost 5 bases and 5 bases respectively, with 17 bases between them. The CDR3: CASSYLAGAENIQYF. The CDR3 DNA is TGTGCCAGCAGTTATCTCGCAGGGGCGGAAAACATTCAGTACTTC. The full variable domain, completed using reference TRBV9 and TRBJ2-4, is DSGVTQTPKHLITATGQRVTLRCSPRSGDLSVYWYQQSLDQGLQFLIQYYNGEERAKGNILERFSAQQFPDLHSELNLSSLELGDSALYFCASSYLAGAENIQYFGAGTRLSVL.

This clonotype was seen repeatedly, ten times or more. The V call is TRBV9, the J call TRBJ2-1; TRBD1 might be the D (5 bases). Per germline, CDR1 SGDLS and CDR2 YYNGEE. The V end lost 4 bases, the J end lost 1 base, and 12 bases lay between the germline ends. This CDR3 spans 15 amino acids. CDR3 residues: CASSLTGTSYNEQFF. In nucleotides, the CDR3 is TGTGCCAGCAGCCTTACAGGTACTTCCTACAATGAGCAGTTCTTC. Full variable domain (outside the CDR3, taken from reference TRBV9 and TRBJ2-1): DSGVTQTPKHLITATGQRVTLRCSPRSGDLSVYWYQQSLDQGLQFLIQYYNGEERAKGNILERFSAQQFPDLHSELNLSSLELGDSALYFCASSLTGTSYNEQFFGPGTRLTVL.

The table lists this clonotype with many counts. The CDR3 is CASRPGARNTGELFF. The CDR3 DNA follows: TGTGCCAGCAGACCGGGGGCGAGGAACACCGGGGAGCTGTTTTTT. The chain is built from TRBV9 and TRBJ2-2; D could derive from TRBD1 or TRBD2 (6 bases each). The V gene lost 5 bases and the J gene lost 1 base, with 12 bases spanning the gap. Germline V gene lookup returns CDR1 SGDLS and CDR2 YYNGEE. This CDR3 has 15 residues.

At least ten counts were recorded for this clonotype. This chain uses TRBV9 with TRBJ2-5; 9 bases fit TRBD2. The CDR3 is 15 amino acids. CDR1 is SGDLS, CDR2 YYNGEE, per germline. The V gene end was trimmed by 4 bases and the J gene end by 1 base; junction bases not matched to a gene: 5. The CDR3 DNA sequence: TGTGCCAGCAGCCAGCGGGGGGTAATCCAAGAGACCCAGTACTTC. Residues: CASSQRGVIQETQYF.

In this sample, this clonotype turned up a few times. The rearrangement joins TRBV20-1 to TRBJ1-2; a possible D gene is TRBD1 (5 bases). The CDR3 totals 10 residues. Trimming shortened V by 7 bases and J by 8 bases, and 11 bases separated the two germline ends. In germline, CDR1 is DFQATT, CDR2 SNEGSKA (reference sequence). The CDR3 nucleotides are TGCAGTGTATACAGGTCAGGCTACACCTTC. Translated: CSVYRSGYTF.

This clonotype was detected ten times or more. V and J are TRBV9 and TRBJ2-5, with D possibly TRBD2 on 6 matching bases. Trimming removed 0 bases at V and 5 bases at J, with 14 bases between. CDR1 is SGDLS, CDR2 YYNGEE, per germline. The CDR3 runs 15 residues. The CDR3 nucleotides are TGTGCCAGCAGCGTAGGGCCTGCGGGAAGGGAGACCCAGTACTTC. The encoded protein is CASSVGPAGRETQYF.